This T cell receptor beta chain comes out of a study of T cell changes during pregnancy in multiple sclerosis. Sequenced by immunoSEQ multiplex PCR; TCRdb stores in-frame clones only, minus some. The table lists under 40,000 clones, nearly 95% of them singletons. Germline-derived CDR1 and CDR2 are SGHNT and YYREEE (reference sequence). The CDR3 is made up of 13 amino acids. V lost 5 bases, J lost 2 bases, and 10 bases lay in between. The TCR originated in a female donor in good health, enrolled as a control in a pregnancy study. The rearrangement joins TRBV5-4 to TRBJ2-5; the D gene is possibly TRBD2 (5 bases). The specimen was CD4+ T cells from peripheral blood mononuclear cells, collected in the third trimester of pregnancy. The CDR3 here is CASSVGGQETQYF. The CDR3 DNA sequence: TGTGCCAGCAGTGTAGGAGGTCAAGAGACCCAGTACTTC.